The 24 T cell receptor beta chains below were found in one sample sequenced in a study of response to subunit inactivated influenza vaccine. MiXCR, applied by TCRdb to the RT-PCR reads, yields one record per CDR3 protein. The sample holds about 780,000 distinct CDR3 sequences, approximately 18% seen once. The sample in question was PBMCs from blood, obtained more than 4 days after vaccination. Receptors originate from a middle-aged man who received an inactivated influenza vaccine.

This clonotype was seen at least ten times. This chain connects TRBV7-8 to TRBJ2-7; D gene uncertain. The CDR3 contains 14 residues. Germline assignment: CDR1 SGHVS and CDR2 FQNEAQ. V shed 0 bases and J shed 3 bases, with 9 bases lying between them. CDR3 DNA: TGTGCCAGCAGCTTAGCCCCCCATGGCTACGAGCAGTACTTC. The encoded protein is CASSLAPHGYEQYF.

CDR3 in amino acids: CASSATSLYEQYF. CDR3 DNA: TGTGCCAGCAGTGCGACTAGTCTCTACGAGCAGTACTTC. This chain uses TRBV6-2 or TRBV6-3 with TRBJ2-7; D is perhaps TRBD2 (6 bases). The CDR3 covers 13 residues. Germline CDR1 reads MNHEY; CDR2 reads SVGEGT. The ends were cut back, 5 bases at V and 3 bases at J, with 11 bases in the middle.

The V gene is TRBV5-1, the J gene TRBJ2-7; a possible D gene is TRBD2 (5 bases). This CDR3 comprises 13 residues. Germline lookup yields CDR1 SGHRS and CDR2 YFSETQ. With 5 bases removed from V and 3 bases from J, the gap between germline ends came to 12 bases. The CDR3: CASSKRGDYEQYF. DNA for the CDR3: TGCGCCAGCAGTAAACGGGGAGACTACGAGCAGTACTTC.

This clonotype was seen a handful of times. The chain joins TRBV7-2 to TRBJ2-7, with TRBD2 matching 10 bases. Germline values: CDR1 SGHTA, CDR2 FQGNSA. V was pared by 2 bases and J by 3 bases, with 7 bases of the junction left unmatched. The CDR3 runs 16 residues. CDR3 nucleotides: TGTGCCAGCAGCTTAATAGCGGGGGGTTACGACTACGAGCAGTACTTC. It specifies CASSLIAGGYDYEQYF.

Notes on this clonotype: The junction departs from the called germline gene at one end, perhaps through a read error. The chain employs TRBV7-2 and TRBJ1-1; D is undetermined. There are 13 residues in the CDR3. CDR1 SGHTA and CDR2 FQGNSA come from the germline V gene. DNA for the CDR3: TGTGCCAGCAGCTTTATAGGGCTCAGTGAATCTTTCTTT. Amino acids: CASSFIGLSESFF.

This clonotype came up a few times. The CDR3 loop reads CATRALSYEQYF. The CDR3 DNA reads TGTGCCACAAGGGCCCTCTCCTACGAGCAGTACTTC. The chain is built from TRBV2 and TRBJ2-7; D gene uncertain. CDR3 length equals 12 residues. Germline V gene data show CDR1 as SNHLY and CDR2 as FYNNEI. V was cut by 10 bases and J by 0 bases, with 10 bases left in between.

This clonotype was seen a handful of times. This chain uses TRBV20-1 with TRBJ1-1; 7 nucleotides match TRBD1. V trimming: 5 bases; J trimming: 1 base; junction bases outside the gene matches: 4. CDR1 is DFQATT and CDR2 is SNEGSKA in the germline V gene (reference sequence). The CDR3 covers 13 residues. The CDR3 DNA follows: TGCAGTGCTGTCGGGACAGCGAACACTGAAGCTTTCTTT. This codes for CSAVGTANTEAFF.

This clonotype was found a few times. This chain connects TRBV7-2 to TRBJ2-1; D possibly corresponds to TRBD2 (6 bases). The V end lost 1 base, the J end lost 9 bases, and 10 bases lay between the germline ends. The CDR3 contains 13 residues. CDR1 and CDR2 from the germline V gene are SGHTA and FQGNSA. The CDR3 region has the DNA TGTGCCAGCAGCTTAGGCTACGGGGGTGAGCAGTTCTTC. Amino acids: CASSLGYGGEQFF. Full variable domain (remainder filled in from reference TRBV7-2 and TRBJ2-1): GAGVSQSPSNKVTEKGKDVELRCDPISGHTALYWYRQSLGQGLEFLIYFQGNSAPDKSGLPSDRFSAERTGGSVSTLTIQRTQQEDSAVYLCASSLGYGGEQFFGPGTRLTVL.

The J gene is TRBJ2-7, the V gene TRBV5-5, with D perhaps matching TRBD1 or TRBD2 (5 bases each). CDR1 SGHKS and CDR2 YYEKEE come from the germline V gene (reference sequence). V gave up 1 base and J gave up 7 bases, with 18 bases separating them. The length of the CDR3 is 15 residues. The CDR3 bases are TGTGCCAGCAGCTTGACGAGGGACCTTCCTGCGGAGCAGTACTTC. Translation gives CASSLTRDLPAEQYF.

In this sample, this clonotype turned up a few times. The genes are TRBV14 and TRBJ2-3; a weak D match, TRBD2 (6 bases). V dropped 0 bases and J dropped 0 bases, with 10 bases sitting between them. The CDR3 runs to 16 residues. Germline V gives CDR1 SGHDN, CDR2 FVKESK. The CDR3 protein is CASSQDPGVSTDTQYF. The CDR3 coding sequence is TGTGCCAGCAGCCAAGACCCGGGAGTTAGCACAGATACGCAGTATTTT. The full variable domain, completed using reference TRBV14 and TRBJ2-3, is EAGVTQFPSHSVIEKGQTVTLRCDPISGHDNLYWYRRVMGKEIKFLLHFVKESKQDESGMPNNRFLAERTGGTYSTLKVQPAELEDSGVYFCASSQDPGVSTDTQYFGPGTRLTVL.

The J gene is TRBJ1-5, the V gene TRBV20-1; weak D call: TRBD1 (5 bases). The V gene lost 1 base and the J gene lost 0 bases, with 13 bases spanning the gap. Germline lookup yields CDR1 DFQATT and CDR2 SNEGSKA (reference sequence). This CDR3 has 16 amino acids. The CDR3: CSARGGSYISNQPQHF. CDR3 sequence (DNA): TGCAGTGCTAGAGGGGGCAGCTATATTAGCAATCAGCCCCAGCATTTT.

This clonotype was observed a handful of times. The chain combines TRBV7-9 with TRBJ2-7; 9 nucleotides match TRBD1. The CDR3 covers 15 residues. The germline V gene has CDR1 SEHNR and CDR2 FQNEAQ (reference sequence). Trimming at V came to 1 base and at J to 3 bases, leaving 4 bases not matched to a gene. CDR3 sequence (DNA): TGTGCCAGCAGCTTAGTGATGGGACAGGGCTACGAGCAGTACTTC. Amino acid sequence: CASSLVMGQGYEQYF.

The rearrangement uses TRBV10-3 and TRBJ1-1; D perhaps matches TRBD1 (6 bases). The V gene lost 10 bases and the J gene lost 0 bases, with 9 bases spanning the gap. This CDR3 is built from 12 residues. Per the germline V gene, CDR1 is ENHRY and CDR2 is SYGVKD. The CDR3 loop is CATTGMNTEAFF. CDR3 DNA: TGTGCCACAACAGGGATGAACACTGAAGCTTTCTTT.

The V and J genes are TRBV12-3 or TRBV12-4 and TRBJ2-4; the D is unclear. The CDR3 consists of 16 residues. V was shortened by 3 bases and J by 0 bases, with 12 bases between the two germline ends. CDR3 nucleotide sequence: TGTGCCAGCAGTTTTGATGGGATTATAGCCAAAAACATTCAGTACTTC. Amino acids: CASSFDGIIAKNIQYF.

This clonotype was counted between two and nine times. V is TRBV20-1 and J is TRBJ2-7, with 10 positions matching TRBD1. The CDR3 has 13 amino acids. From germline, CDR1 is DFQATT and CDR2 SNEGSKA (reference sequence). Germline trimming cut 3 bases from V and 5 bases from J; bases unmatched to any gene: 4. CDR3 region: CSASWDRGHEQYF. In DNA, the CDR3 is TGCAGTGCTAGCTGGGACAGGGGCCACGAGCAGTACTTC.

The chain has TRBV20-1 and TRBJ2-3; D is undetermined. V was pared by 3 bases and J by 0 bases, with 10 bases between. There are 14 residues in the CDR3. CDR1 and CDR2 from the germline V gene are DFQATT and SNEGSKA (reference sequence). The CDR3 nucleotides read TGCAGTGCTAGGACTGTCCTTAGCACAGATACGCAGTATTTT. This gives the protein CSARTVLSTDTQYF.

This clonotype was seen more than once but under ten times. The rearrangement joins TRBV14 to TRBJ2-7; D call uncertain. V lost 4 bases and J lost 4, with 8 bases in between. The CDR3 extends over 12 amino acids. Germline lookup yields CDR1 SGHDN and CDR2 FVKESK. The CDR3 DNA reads TGTGCCAGCAGCCCCGGTTGGTACGAGCAGTACTTC. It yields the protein CASSPGWYEQYF. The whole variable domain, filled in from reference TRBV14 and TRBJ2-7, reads EAGVTQFPSHSVIEKGQTVTLRCDPISGHDNLYWYRRVMGKEIKFLLHFVKESKQDESGMPNNRFLAERTGGTYSTLKVQPAELEDSGVYFCASSPGWYEQYFGPGTRLTVT.

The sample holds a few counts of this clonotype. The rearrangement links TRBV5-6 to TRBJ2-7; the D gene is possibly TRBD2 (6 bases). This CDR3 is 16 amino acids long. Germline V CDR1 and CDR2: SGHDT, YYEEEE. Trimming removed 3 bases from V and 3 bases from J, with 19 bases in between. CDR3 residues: CASSSLGGGTFYEQYF. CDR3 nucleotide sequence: TGTGCCAGCAGCTCGTTAGGAGGAGGGACCTTCTACGAGCAGTACTTC.

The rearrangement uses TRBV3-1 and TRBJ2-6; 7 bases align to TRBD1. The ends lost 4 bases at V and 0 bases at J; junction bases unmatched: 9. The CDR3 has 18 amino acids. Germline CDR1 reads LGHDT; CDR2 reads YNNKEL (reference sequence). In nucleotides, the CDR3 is TGTGCCAGCAGCCGATCCGGGACAGTGCTCTCTGGGGCCAACGTCCTGACTTTC. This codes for CASSRSGTVLSGANVLTF.

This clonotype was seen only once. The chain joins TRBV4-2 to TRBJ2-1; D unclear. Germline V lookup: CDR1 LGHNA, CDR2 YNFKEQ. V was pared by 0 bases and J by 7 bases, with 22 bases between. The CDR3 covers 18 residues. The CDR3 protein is CASSQDWLRRGVKNEQFF. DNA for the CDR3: TGTGCCAGCAGCCAAGATTGGTTGCGTCGCGGAGTGAAAAATGAGCAGTTCTTC.

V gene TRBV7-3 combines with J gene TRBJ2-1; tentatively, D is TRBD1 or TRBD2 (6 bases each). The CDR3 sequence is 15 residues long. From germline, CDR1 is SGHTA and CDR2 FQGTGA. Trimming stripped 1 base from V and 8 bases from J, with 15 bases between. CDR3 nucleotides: TGTGCCAGCAGCTTAAACGGGGGACACAGCGATGAGCAGTTCTTC. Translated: CASSLNGGHSDEQFF.

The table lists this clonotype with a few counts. The CDR3 spells CASSYPIANLLAGVSYEQYF. CDR3 nucleotides: TGTGCCAGCAGTTACCCGATAGCGAACTTACTAGCGGGAGTCTCCTACGAGCAGTACTTC. J is TRBJ2-7 and V is TRBV6-2 or TRBV6-3; TRBD2 agrees at 11 bases. This CDR3 contains 20 residues. Germline V CDR1 and CDR2: MNHEY, SVGEGT. The ends lost 2 bases at V and 0 bases at J; junction bases unmatched: 15.

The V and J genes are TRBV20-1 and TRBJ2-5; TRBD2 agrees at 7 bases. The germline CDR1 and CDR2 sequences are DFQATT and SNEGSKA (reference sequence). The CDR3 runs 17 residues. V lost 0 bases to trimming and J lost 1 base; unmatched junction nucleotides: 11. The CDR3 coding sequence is TGCAGTGCTAGAGAGTGGAGGACTAGGATTTCCCAAGAGACCCAGTACTTC. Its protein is CSAREWRTRISQETQYF.

Here the CDR3 reads CASSLVNGEETQYF. In DNA, the CDR3 is TGTGCCAGCAGCCTGGTCAATGGGGAAGAGACCCAGTACTTC. The chain has TRBV3-1 and TRBJ2-5; the D is unclear. V lost 4 bases and J 3 bases, leaving 12 bases between the germline ends. Germline loops: CDR1 LGHDT, CDR2 YNNKEL (reference sequence). The CDR3 extends over 14 amino acids.